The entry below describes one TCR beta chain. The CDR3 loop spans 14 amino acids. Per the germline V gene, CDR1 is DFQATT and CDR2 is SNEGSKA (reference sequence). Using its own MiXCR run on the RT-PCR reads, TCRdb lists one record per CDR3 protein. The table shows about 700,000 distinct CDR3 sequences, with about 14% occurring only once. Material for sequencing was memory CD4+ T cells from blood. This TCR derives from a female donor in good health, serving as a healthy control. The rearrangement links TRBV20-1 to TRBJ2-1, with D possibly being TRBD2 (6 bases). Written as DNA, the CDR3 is TGCAGCCCGGCTGGAGGGTCTGGGGTCAATGAGCAGTTCTTC. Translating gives CSPAGGSGVNEQFF.